This T cell receptor beta chain was identified during a study of cytomegalovirus exposure and HLA in healthy donors. J lost 1 base, V lost 2 bases, and 10 bases had no gene match. CDR3 size: 17 residues. Looked up from germline, CDR1 is SGHNT and CDR2 is YYREEE (reference sequence). 60 Vbeta and 13 Jbeta primers were used in PCR. In the authors' methods: About 88 million unique TCR beta chains, about 10 million of them shared, were counted by a later analysis. The repertoire was sequenced with immunoSEQ multiplex PCR; TCRdb's copy has only in-frame clones and lacks some. That table gives V, J and clone size, and the DNA gave D and trimming. Altogether under 200,000 clones are present, about 13% being singletons, with the ten largest covering under 10%. Donors showed nominal health when sampled, although they likely had unrecorded immune exposures. Comment on this clone: The antigen is not known.

Findings and limits, study-wide: According to an earlier analysis, most TCR beta V segments yielded productive rearrangements about 87% or about 30% of the time. Sequencing probably produced one cluster of sequence variants that were highly shared.

Sample: PBMCs. The V gene is TRBV5-4, the J gene TRBJ2-3; 7 bases match TRBD2. This receptor was obtained from a man in his fifties in good health and CMV-seropositive. The CDR3 DNA is TGTGCCAGCAGCTTCCGATCCTCCAGCGGGGGCACAGATACGCAGTATTTT. This gives the protein CASSFRSSSGGTDTQYF.